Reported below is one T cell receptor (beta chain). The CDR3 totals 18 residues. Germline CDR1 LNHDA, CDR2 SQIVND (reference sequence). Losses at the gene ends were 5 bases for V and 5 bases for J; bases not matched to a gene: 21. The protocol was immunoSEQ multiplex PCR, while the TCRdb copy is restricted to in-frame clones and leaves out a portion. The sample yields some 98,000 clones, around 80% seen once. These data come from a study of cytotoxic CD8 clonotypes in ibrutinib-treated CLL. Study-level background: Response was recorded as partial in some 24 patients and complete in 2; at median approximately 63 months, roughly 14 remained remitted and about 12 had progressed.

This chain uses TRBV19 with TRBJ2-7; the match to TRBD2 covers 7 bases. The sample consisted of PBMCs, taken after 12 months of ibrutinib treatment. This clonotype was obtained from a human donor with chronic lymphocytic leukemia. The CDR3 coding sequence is TGTGCCAGTAGTTCCATATGGGATCAGCGGGGCCTTAGGAACGAGCAGTACTTC. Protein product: CASSSIWDQRGLRNEQYF. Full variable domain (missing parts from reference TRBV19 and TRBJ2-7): DGGITQSPKYLFRKEGQNVTLSCEQNLNHDAMYWYRQDPGQGLRLIYYSQIVNDFQKGDIAEGYSVSREKKESFPLTVTSAQKNPTAFYLCASSSIWDQRGLRNEQYFGPGTRLTVT.